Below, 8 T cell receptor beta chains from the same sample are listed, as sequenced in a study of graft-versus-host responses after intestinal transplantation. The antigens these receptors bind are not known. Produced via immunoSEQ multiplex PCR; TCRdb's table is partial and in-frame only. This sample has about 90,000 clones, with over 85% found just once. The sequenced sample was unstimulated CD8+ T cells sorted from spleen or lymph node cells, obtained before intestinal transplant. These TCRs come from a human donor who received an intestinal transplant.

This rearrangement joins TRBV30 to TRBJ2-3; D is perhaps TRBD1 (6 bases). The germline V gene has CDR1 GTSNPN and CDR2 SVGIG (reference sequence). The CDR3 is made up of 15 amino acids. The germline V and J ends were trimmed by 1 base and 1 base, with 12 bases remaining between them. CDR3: CAWSETGSGTDTQYF. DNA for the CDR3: TGTGCCTGGAGTGAAACAGGGTCCGGCACAGATACGCAGTATTTT.

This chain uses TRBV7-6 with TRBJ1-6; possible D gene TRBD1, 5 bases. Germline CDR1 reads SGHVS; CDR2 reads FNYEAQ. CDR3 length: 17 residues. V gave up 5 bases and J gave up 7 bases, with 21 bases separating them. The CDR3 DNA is TGTGCCAGCAGCCGAGGAGGGGATGGGGTTCGGAATTCACCCCTCCACTTT. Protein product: CASSRGGDGVRNSPLHF.

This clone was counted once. The CDR3 DNA reads as TGCAGTGCTAAACTAGGGACTGAAGCTTTCTTT. Its translation is CSAKLGTEAFF. V and J are TRBV20-1 and TRBJ1-1; unclear D gene. Germline-derived CDR1 and CDR2 are DFQATT and SNEGSKA (reference sequence). V lost 4 bases, J lost 5 bases, and 8 bases lay in between. This CDR3 comprises 11 residues.

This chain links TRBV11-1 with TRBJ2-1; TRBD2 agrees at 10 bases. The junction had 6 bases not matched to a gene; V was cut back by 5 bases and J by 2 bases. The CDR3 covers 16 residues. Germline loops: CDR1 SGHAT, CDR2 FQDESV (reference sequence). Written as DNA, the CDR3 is TGTGCCAGCAGCGCCAGGACTAGCGGTACCTACAATGAGCAGTTCTTC. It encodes CASSARTSGTYNEQFF.

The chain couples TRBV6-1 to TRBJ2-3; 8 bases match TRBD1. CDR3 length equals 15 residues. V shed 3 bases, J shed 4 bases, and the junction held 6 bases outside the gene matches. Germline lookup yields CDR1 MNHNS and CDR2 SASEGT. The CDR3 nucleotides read TGTGCCAGCAGTGAGATCACGACAGGGGCAGATACGCAGTATTTT. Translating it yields CASSEITTGADTQYF.

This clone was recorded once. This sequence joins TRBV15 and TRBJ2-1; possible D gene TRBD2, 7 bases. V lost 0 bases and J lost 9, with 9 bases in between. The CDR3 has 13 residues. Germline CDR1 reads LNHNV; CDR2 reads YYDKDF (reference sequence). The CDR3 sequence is CATSRDRGGEQFF. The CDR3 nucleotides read TGTGCCACCAGCAGAGATAGGGGGGGTGAGCAGTTCTTC. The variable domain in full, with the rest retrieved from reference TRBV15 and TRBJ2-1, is DAMVIQNPRYQVTQFGKPVTLSCSQTLNHNVMYWYQQKSSQAPKLLFHYYDKDFNNEADTPDNFQSRRPNTSFCFLDIRSPGLGDTAMYLCATSRDRGGEQFFGPGTRLTVL.

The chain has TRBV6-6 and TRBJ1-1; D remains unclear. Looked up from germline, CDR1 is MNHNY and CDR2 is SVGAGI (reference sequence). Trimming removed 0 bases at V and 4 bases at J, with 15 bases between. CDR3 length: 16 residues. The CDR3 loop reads CASSYSIMLLRTEAFF. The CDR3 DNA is TGTGCCAGCAGTTACTCGATCATGTTACTACGCACTGAAGCTTTCTTT.

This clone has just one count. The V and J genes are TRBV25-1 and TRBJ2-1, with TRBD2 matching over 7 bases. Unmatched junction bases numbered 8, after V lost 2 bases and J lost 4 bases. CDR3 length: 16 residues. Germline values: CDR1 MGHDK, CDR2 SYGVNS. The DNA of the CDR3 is TGTGCCAGCAGTGAACCCTCCAGCGGGGTTTACAATGAGCAGTTCTTC. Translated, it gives CASSEPSSGVYNEQFF.